What follows is one TCR beta chain and its context. This clone came up a few times. The antigen it binds to is not known. Nothing much larger sits one base from this clone, and base qualities are not available. Preparation of the library involved the immunoSEQ multiplex PCR assay. For the multiplex PCR, a mixture combining 60 forward primers for TCR Vbeta segments and 13 reverse primers for TCR Jbeta segments was used. The CDR3 region of rearranged TCR beta genes was amplified from genomic DNA by a multiplex PCR assay. Amplified TCR beta libraries were sequenced as 87-base-pair reads on the Illumina HiSeq System. Turning to the authors' computational methods: A later analysis counted tens of millions of unique TCR beta chains across the 666 repertoires, and 9 million to 14 million of these chains were shared by at least two donors. Raw reads were error-corrected and collapsed into unique sequences with a nearest-neighbor algorithm that merged closely related sequences to remove PCR and sequencing errors. V, D and J gene segments were assigned by aligning CDR3 sequences to IMGT reference sequences. Each retained sequence needed at least a six-nucleotide match to both a V gene segment and a J gene segment. Rearrangements were called productive when the CDR3 lacked stop codons and stayed in frame with V and J; all others were non-productive. CDR3 was defined according to IMGT convention as the region running from the second conserved V-encoded cysteine to the conserved J-encoded phenylalanine. The earlier analysis of about 640 of the donors excluded any sequence lacking an unambiguous match to a single V gene segment. In an earlier analysis of a few hundred of the donors, V segments were called functional above 56.7% productive rearrangements and were called segregating when the between-donor standard deviation exceeded 5%. A statistical classification framework was built to diagnose cytomegalovirus status from the catalog of TCR beta chain sequences. In a later analysis, V and J genes were assigned by comparing TCR nucleotide sequences against IMGT/GENE-DB human TR gene sequences. Using the TCRdist pipeline, a later analysis assigned CDR3 sequences along with most-parsimonious VDJ recombination scenarios. In a later analysis, each TCR beta chain was defined by its CDR3 amino acid sequence together with its V-gene family, and reads without a unique V-gene family were excluded. As a way to deal with suspected cross-contamination and a sequencing artifact, a later analysis dropped roughly 620 nucleotide sequences that were highly shared and had low generation probability. A later analysis calculated a clonal expansion index for each public chain from normalized within-repertoire ranks of inferred template counts. A later analysis computed generation probabilities with a VDJ recombination model fitted to out-of-frame rearrangements, and checked the results against IGoR. A later analysis scored TCR-TCR, TCR-HLA and TCR-CMV co-occurrence with hypergeometric tests, applying a repertoire-size bias correction to TCR pairs. In a later analysis, false discovery rates were estimated by permuting HLA or CMV assignments 20 times. In a later analysis, co-occurring TCRs were grouped using DBSCAN, and TCRdist sequence similarity was added for clustering within HLA-allele-positive subsets. Repertoires with fewer than 30,000 or more than 120,000 public chains, plus five repertoires with anomalous nucleotide sharing, were excluded from co-occurrence clustering. Here the immuneACCESS table is served through TCRdb, limited to in-frame sequences with V and J called. Missing clones are a known gap in these copies; in checked studies unresolved V genes cover under half, and the rest lacks a known reason. D and trimming come from the DNA, and the V and J calls and clone size come from that table. A total of about 140,000 clones appear in this sample, 80% to 90% of them only once. Of the sample, more than 2% falls within the top ten clones.

Trimmed from V: 4 bases; trimmed from J: 0 bases; junction bases lacking a gene match: 3. The germline V gene yields MRHNA for CDR1 and SNTAGT for CDR2. Inclusive of the bounding cysteine and phenylalanine, the CDR3 is 15 residues long. Only CDR3 DNA remains: 45 bases, in frame from the first base. The data belong to a study of cytomegalovirus exposure and HLA in healthy donors (dated by TCRdb to the late 2010s). Concerning the study at large: According to an earlier analysis of several hundred of the donors, about 179 million T cells yielded 120 million or so unique TCR beta sequences and roughly 280 Gb of sequence data. In an earlier analysis of a few hundred of the donors, high-throughput TCR beta sequencing was used to judge whether each TCR beta V gene segment behaved as functional or pseudogenic. Among roughly 400 genotyped donors of the cohort, an average of about 240,000 unique TCR beta nucleotide sequences were sequenced per donor, 15% to 20% of them non-productive. Donor age, sex, ethnicity and CMV serostatus were collected together with the repertoire data. To study patterns of TCR occurrence, a later analysis re-analyzed previously published TCR beta repertoires from around 670 donors and added high-resolution HLA genotyping. Several DR-DQ haplotypes were handled as single units for association and clustering because linkage in the cohort was strong. Approximately 300 gigabases of sequencing data and around 90 million unique TCR sequences made up an early release that covered approximately 700 HLA-typed donors. A separate validation cohort of 100 to 150 different subjects was used in addition to the roughly 670-subject first cohort. The study was designed to test whether signatures of past pathogen exposure could be identified by cataloging public T cell receptors. Rather than using new phenotypic data, the later analysis identified candidate immune exposures from TCR beta sequences and from how often those sequences occurred across donors. The study profiled the T cell repertoires of hundreds of subjects by immunosequencing and related them to cytomegalovirus serostatus. Class I and class II HLA loci were covered by the typing at four-digit resolution. Typing coverage differed by locus: A, B, C, DRB1 and DQB1 were typed in about 629-640 donors, DQA1 in roughly 500, DPA1 in approximately 600, and DPB1 in 472. Among the approximately 420 genotyped donors, approximately 77% belonged to the genetic ancestry cluster associated with self-reported Caucasian donors. To predict cytomegalovirus infection status, the study combined high-throughput TCR immunosequencing, statistical association of individual TCRs with disease status, and machine learning. In a later genetic analysis, genome-wide SNP genotypes for about three fifths of the 666 donors were used, and that subset was treated as a discovery cohort. All discovery cohort repertoires had been generated using a single sequencing platform.

Broader findings and caveats from the paper: In an earlier analysis of 587 of the donors, most TCR beta V segments appeared in productive rearrangements about 87% or about 30% of the time, broadly matching IMGT annotations. Because counts were too low, seventeen rarely observed V segments, including chromosome 9 orphons, were excluded from the earlier analysis of 587 of the donors. The presence/absence analyses assumed that sequencing depth was roughly uniform across donors, and that assumption may not be true. The study gave a list of some 150 TCR beta chains associated with cytomegalovirus. In both the original and validation cohorts, the classifier was reported to diagnose cytomegalovirus status with high specificity and sensitivity. The sequencing pipeline was judged likely to have produced a cluster of highly shared sequence variants as a technical artifact. Linkage disequilibrium might explain the correlated functional status among segregating V segments, but an unknown experimental factor could not be excluded. Because HLA typing was unavailable for some donors at each locus, only the typed subset was used in association tests. An association between a missense DCLRE1C variant and V-gene and J-gene trimming of TCR beta chains was found in a later genetic analysis and replicated in an independent cohort. Most CMV-associated TCR beta chains appeared to be HLA-restricted in a later analysis, and the HLA associations seemed to be driven largely by CMV exposure. In vitro tests confirmed that three of the cytomegalovirus-associated TCR beta chains recognize cytomegalovirus antigens. At a false discovery rate of 0.05, a later analysis linked about 17,000 TCR beta sequences to specific HLA alleles. This cohort had only TCR beta chains sequenced, and the lack of alpha or paired-chain data limited which features could be detected. A later analysis found that TCR association rates varied across HLA loci, with DRB1 alleles showing the most associated TCRs and HLA-C alleles the fewest. Immune exposure information for the cohort was limited to CMV serostatus. Most TCR sequences were observed very rarely across donors, whereas some public TCRs were present in many individuals. It was suggested by the authors that the approach could potentially be generalized to other disease states and immunological phenotypes. Some IMGT-functional V segments, including TRBV6-2 and TRBV6-3, could not be told apart with the 87-base-pair reads, so those segments were excluded. A later analysis reported that several top co-occurrence clusters appeared linked to parvovirus B19, influenza, CMV and Epstein-Barr virus. When HLA alleles, especially DR and DQ, strongly co-occurred, TCR associations were difficult to assign to individual alleles. In a later analysis, HLA-associated TCR beta chains were found to be more clonally expanded and to have lower generation probabilities than equally common non-associated chains. A further reported finding was that TCR beta sequences accurately predicted the HLA-A and HLA-B alleles for most subjects in the first cohort. Compared with the 666-donor mean, donors in an Asian-associated ancestry cluster had fewer N-insertions in productive TCRs, according to a later genetic analysis.

The cohort was made up of approximately 670 healthy bone marrow donors. All cohort members were sampled while nominally healthy, although unrecorded immune exposures were likely present. The donor tested CMV seronegative, placing the donor among the 350 or so seronegative members of the cohort. A peripheral blood sample was provided by each donor, and peripheral blood mononuclear cells were used for TCR beta sequencing. The Qiagen DNeasy Blood Extraction Kit was used to extract genomic DNA from the blood cell samples. The V and J genes are TRBV6-4 and TRBJ2-3; 8 of the junction bases match TRBD2. This TCR came from a boy between 2 and 10 years old in good health and CMV-seronegative. Sequences were obtained from PBMCs. The CDR3 protein sequence reads: CASSAVAGSTDTQYF. The nucleotide sequence reads TGTGCCAGCAGTGCCGTAGCGGGAAGCACAGATACGCAGTATTTT.